The sequence of this T cell receptor (beta chain) was determined in a study of T cell repertoires in cytomegalovirus infection. Study in general: Evidence of both CMV infection and a matching HLA type came from public TCR beta signatures.

Details on this clonotype: No antigen is known for it.

From germline, CDR1 is SGHNT and CDR2 YYREEE (reference sequence). Unmatched junction bases numbered 10, after V lost 0 bases and J lost 8 bases. This CDR3 contains 17 residues. TCRdb re-analysed the reads in MiXCR, keeping a single row per CDR3 protein. The table shows under 450,000 distinct CDR3 sequences, with roughly 34% occurring only once. The sample was cultured PBMCs, taken from culture after CMV antigen stimulation. This chain links TRBV5-4 with TRBJ2-1; TRBD2 matches at 11 bases. The clonotype originates from a human donor in good health (CMV status not recorded). Some clones in this sample may be carry-over from other donors' samples. CDR3 in DNA: TGTGCCAGCAGCTTGGGAAAAACTAGCGGGGGATTGGATGAGCAGTTCTTC. The encoded protein is CASSLGKTSGGLDEQFF.